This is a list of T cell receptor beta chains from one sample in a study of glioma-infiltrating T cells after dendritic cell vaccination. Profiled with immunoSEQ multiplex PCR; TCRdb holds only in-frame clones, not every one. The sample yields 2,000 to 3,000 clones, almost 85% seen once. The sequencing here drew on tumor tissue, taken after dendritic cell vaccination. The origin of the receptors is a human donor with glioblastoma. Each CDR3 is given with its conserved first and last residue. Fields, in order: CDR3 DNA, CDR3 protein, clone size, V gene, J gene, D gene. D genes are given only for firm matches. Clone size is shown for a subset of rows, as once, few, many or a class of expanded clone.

CDR3 DNA: TGTGCCAGCAGCTTGGCCCGGGGTAGCACAGATACGCAGTATTTT
CDR3 protein: CASSLARGSTDTQYF
clone size: .
V gene: TRBV5-4
J gene: TRBJ2-3
D gene: .

CDR3 DNA: TGTGCCAGTAGTACAACAACAGGGGACTATGGCTACACCTTC
CDR3 protein: CASSTTTGDYGYTF
clone size: .
V gene: TRBV19
J gene: TRBJ1-2
D gene: TRBD1

CDR3 DNA: TGTGCCAGCAGCTTTACCGCGGCGAACACTGAAGCTTTCTTT
CDR3 protein: CASSFTAANTEAFF
clone size: .
V gene: TRBV5-4
J gene: TRBJ1-1
D gene: .

CDR3 DNA: TGTGCCAGCAGCTTATCTTCGGGACAGAACACCGGGGAGCTGTTTTTT
CDR3 protein: CASSLSSGQNTGELFF
clone size: .
V gene: TRBV9
J gene: TRBJ2-2
D gene: .

CDR3 DNA: TGTGCCAGCAGTCCCGCTAGCGGGGTCTCCTACAATGAGCAGTTCTTC
CDR3 protein: CASSPASGVSYNEQFF
clone size: .
V gene: TRBV27
J gene: TRBJ2-1
D gene: TRBD2

CDR3 DNA: TGTGCCAGTAGTATAGTCGGCAGCCTAGCTGGAAACACCATATATTTT
CDR3 protein: CASSIVGSLAGNTIYF
clone size: .
V gene: TRBV19
J gene: TRBJ1-3
D gene: .

CDR3 DNA: TGTGCCAGCAGTTTTCAGAGGGCTGGGGCCAACGTCCTGACTTTC
CDR3 protein: CASSFQRAGANVLTF
clone size: .
V gene: TRBV27
J gene: TRBJ2-6
D gene: .

CDR3 DNA: TGCAGCGTTGAAGATCAAACCGGGGAGCTGTTTTTT
CDR3 protein: CSVEDQTGELFF
clone size: .
V gene: TRBV29-1
J gene: TRBJ2-2
D gene: .

CDR3 DNA: TGTGCCATCAGTGAGTCGCGGGGGGCCAACGTCCTGACTTTC
CDR3 protein: CAISESRGANVLTF
clone size: .
V gene: TRBV10-3
J gene: TRBJ2-6
D gene: .

CDR3 DNA: TGTGCCTGGACCCCCAGGTTGCCCTACGAGCAGTACTTC
CDR3 protein: CAWTPRLPYEQYF
clone size: .
V gene: TRBV30
J gene: TRBJ2-7
D gene: .

CDR3 DNA: TGTGCCAGCAGCTATCCAAAAATCTCGGGTGCAGATACGCAGTATTTT
CDR3 protein: CASSYPKISGADTQYF
clone size: .
V gene: TRBV4-2
J gene: TRBJ2-3
D gene: .

CDR3 DNA: TGTGCCAGTAGTATCGCAGGGGTTGGAAACGAGCAGTACTTC
CDR3 protein: CASSIAGVGNEQYF
clone size: .
V gene: TRBV19
J gene: TRBJ2-7
D gene: .

CDR3 DNA: TGTGCCAGCAGCGCCCCGACAGTACTAGCCAAAAACATTCAGTACTTC
CDR3 protein: CASSAPTVLAKNIQYF
clone size: once
V gene: TRBV2
J gene: TRBJ2-4
D gene: .

CDR3 DNA: TGTGCCAGCACCCCGTCAGGCCGGCTAGCGGGAGGGCTCCGGGCAGATACGCAGTATTTT
CDR3 protein: CASTPSGRLAGGLRADTQYF
clone size: .
V gene: TRBV27
J gene: TRBJ2-3
D gene: TRBD2

CDR3 DNA: TGTGCCAGCAGCTTACAGCGGGGCTCCTACGAGCAGTACTTC
CDR3 protein: CASSLQRGSYEQYF
clone size: few
V gene: TRBV7-2
J gene: TRBJ2-7
D gene: TRBD2

CDR3 DNA: TGTGCCAGCAGTGAAGGGCTGGACTGGAGCTCTGGAAACACCATATATTTT
CDR3 protein: CASSEGLDWSSGNTIYF
clone size: .
V gene: TRBV25-1
J gene: TRBJ1-3
D gene: .

CDR3 DNA: TGTGCCTGCAAAAAACAGGGGTCTAATGAAAAACTGTTTTTT
CDR3 protein: CACKKQGSNEKLFF
clone size: .
V gene: TRBV30
J gene: TRBJ1-4
D gene: TRBD1

CDR3 DNA: TGTGCCAGCAGCCCAGCGCGGGAGGATGAGCAGTTCTTC
CDR3 protein: CASSPAREDEQFF
clone size: once
V gene: TRBV7-2
J gene: TRBJ2-1
D gene: TRBD2

CDR3 DNA: TGCGCCAGCAGCTTTGAGGGAGGGAACCCCAGCACAGATACGCAGTATTTT
CDR3 protein: CASSFEGGNPSTDTQYF
clone size: .
V gene: TRBV5-1
J gene: TRBJ2-3
D gene: TRBD2

CDR3 DNA: TGTGCCAGCAGCTTAAGCGTGGCGGGAGGCTTCGCTGAGCAGTTCTTC
CDR3 protein: CASSLSVAGGFAEQFF
clone size: .
V gene: TRBV7-8
J gene: TRBJ2-1
D gene: TRBD2

CDR3 DNA: TGTGCCAGCTCACCAGCTGCGGGGATATCTGATGGCTACACCTTC
CDR3 protein: CASSPAAGISDGYTF
clone size: .
V gene: TRBV18
J gene: TRBJ1-2
D gene: .

CDR3 DNA: TGTGCCAGCAGCCCACCGGGACTAGCGGGGTACTACGAGCAGTACTTC
CDR3 protein: CASSPPGLAGYYEQYF
clone size: .
V gene: TRBV9
J gene: TRBJ2-7
D gene: TRBD2

CDR3 DNA: TGTGCCAGCAGCCGCTATTGGACAGTTCAAGAGACCCAGTACTTC
CDR3 protein: CASSRYWTVQETQYF
clone size: .
V gene: TRBV6-5
J gene: TRBJ2-5
D gene: .

CDR3 DNA: TGTGCCAGCAGTCAGGACAGGGGAAAGTACAATGAGCAGTTCTTC
CDR3 protein: CASSQDRGKYNEQFF
clone size: .
V gene: TRBV7-6
J gene: TRBJ2-1
D gene: TRBD1

CDR3 DNA: TGCGCCAGCAGTATAGCCACTAGCGGGACTGGGGATACGCAGTATTTT
CDR3 protein: CASSIATSGTGDTQYF
clone size: .
V gene: TRBV5-1
J gene: TRBJ2-3
D gene: TRBD2

CDR3 DNA: TGTGCCAGCAGCTTAACAGGGTCAGATACGCAGTATTTT
CDR3 protein: CASSLTGSDTQYF
clone size: .
V gene: TRBV7-2
J gene: TRBJ2-3
D gene: .